This T cell receptor (beta chain) was documented in a study of cytomegalovirus exposure and HLA in healthy donors. Study results and limitations: Rarity held for most TCR sequences, but there were some public TCRs that occurred in many donors. As immune exposure information, only CMV serostatus was available. A previous analysis found most TCR beta V segments productive roughly 90% or roughly 30% of the time.

PCR employed 60 Vbeta and 13 Jbeta primers. Some clones are missing from TCRdb's copy, which holds only in-frame ones; the method was immunoSEQ multiplex PCR. This table has fewer than 110,000 clones, roughly 74% appearing once. In the case of this clone: As yet, its antigen is unknown.

Germline assignment: CDR1 LNHDA and CDR2 SQIVND (reference sequence). The length of the CDR3 is 13 residues. With 2 bases clipped from V and 8 bases from J, the junction kept 3 bases outside the gene matches. This chain connects TRBV19 to TRBJ1-5, with 7 bases matching TRBD1. This TCR derives from a woman in her forties in good health and CMV-seronegative. Material for sequencing was PBMCs. The chain's CDR3 is CASSIKQGEPQHF. The CDR3 DNA reads TGTGCCAGTAGTATAAAGCAGGGGGAGCCCCAGCATTTT.